This passage covers 6 T cell receptor beta chains from one sample sequenced in a study of sequential checkpoint blockade in melanoma. Documented treatment: randomized to nivolumab then ipilimumab (arm A) or the reverse (arm B). Clones were read by immunoSEQ multiplex PCR, and TCRdb kept only the in-frame ones, dropping some. The data hold 4,000 to 6,000 clones, with 23% observed a single time. Sequencing was performed on tumor tissue (inferred from file names), taken from a patient given nivolumab and ipilimumab in sequence. These receptor sequences come from a human donor with melanoma.

This clone was counted between two and nine times. The rearrangement links TRBV11-3 to TRBJ2-3; D not certain. Germline CDR1 SGHNT, CDR2 YENEEA. The CDR3 has 14 amino acids. Trimming left V 5 bases short and J 1 base short, with 10 bases between. The DNA of the CDR3 is TGTGCCAGCAGCCAAATGGAAGGCACAGATACGCAGTATTTT. This gives the protein CASSQMEGTDTQYF. The variable domain in full, with the rest retrieved from reference TRBV11-3 and TRBJ2-3, is EAGVVQSPRYKIIEKKQPVAFWCNPISGHNTLYWYLQNLGQGPELLIRYENEEAVDDSQLPKDRFSAERLKGVDSTLKIQPAELGDSAVYLCASSQMEGTDTQYFGPGTRLTVL.

By proportion, this clone is medium-sized. This chain links TRBV6-8 with TRBJ1-2, with a tentative D call TRBD1 (6 bases). The CDR3 is 15 residues long. Between the trimmed V and J ends, which lost 5 bases and 5 bases, there was a span of 18 bases. Germline V lookup: CDR1 MNHGY, CDR2 SAAAGT. The CDR3 coding sequence is TGTGCCAGCAGTCCCATAGGGGGACCTTATTATGGCTACACCTTC. Translation gives CASSPIGGPYYGYTF.

J is TRBJ2-1 and V is TRBV30; 12 bases fit TRBD2. Per germline, CDR1 GTSNPN and CDR2 SVGIG (reference sequence). CDR3 length: 18 amino acids. V was pared by 3 bases and J by 4 bases, with 13 bases of the junction left unmatched. In DNA form, the CDR3 reads TGTGCCTGGAGCGCACTAGCGGGGGGCGGTGGGGAGTACAATGAGCAGTTCTTC. Translating it yields CAWSALAGGGGEYNEQFF.

This rearrangement joins TRBV10-2 to TRBJ2-5; tentatively, D is TRBD1 (6 bases). The CDR3 is made up of 14 amino acids. Germline CDR1 is WSHSY and CDR2 is SAAADI. V was shortened by 4 bases and J by 7 bases, with 16 bases between the two germline ends. The CDR3 loop is CASSAQGPFGTQYF. The CDR3 bases are TGCGCCAGCAGTGCCCAGGGGCCCTTCGGGACCCAGTACTTC.

By share, this clone counts as medium-sized. The V call is TRBV11-3, the J call TRBJ2-3; 9 bases are shared with TRBD2. Germline V gives CDR1 SGHNT, CDR2 YENEEA. With V trimmed by 0 bases and J by 3 bases, 7 bases remained unmatched. The CDR3 is made up of 17 amino acids. CDR3 DNA sequence: TGTGCCAGCAGCTTAGATGGGGCGGGAGGGCCGACAGATACGCAGTATTTT. As protein: CASSLDGAGGPTDTQYF.

The chain uses TRBV19 and TRBJ2-1, with 7 bases fitting TRBD1. The CDR3 sequence is 16 residues long. CDR1 LNHDA and CDR2 SQIVND come from the germline V gene (reference sequence). With 5 bases clipped from V and 0 bases from J, the junction kept 7 bases outside the gene matches. The CDR3 DNA reads as TGTGCCAGTAGTGCGGACAGGCCTGACTCCTACAATGAGCAGTTCTTC. Amino acid sequence: CASSADRPDSYNEQFF.